These 23 T cell receptor delta chains came from one sample sequenced in a study of gamma-delta chains in newborns, infants, children. TCRdb re-processed the reads using CATT. The data hold about 7,100 delta-chain clones, with 0.5% to 0.8% observed a single time. Sequenced: blood. These receptors all come from a child who was a newborn, infant or young child, either healthy, febrile or measles-vaccinated (not recorded which).

Details on this clone: TCRdb pairs this DNA with a much larger clone's protein that differs at residue 13, likely a read error; the protein shown was translated from the DNA. The gene calls are TRDV2 and TRDJ1; 10 bases line up with TRDD3. Per germline, CDR1 GEAIGNYY and CDR2 EKD. CDR3 size: 14 residues. CDR3 in DNA: TGTGCCTGTGAACCCTGGGGGATAACCGATAAACTCACCTTT. This translates into CACEPWGITDKLTF.

V and J are TRDV2 and TRDJ3; TRDD3 aligns across 11 bases. Germline CDR1 is GEAIGNYY and CDR2 is EKD. This CDR3 has 20 residues. The J segment lost 1 base and the V segment lost 3 bases, leaving 10 bases of the junction unmatched. For the CDR3, the DNA is TGTGCCTGTGACCCCGTCTTACTGGGGGATAAGTCCTGGGACACCCGACAGATGTTTTTC. Translation: CACDPVLLGDKSWDTRQMFF.

In the case of this clone: With a far larger clone one base away, a read error is the likely cause. The same CDR3 is also encoded by other DNA sequences in this sample. V gene TRDV2 combines with J gene TRDJ3; 12 nucleotides line up with TRDD3. From germline, CDR1 is GEAIGNYY and CDR2 EKD. This CDR3 has 18 amino acids. The CDR3 region is CACDTVLGDTWDTRQMFF. The CDR3 DNA follows: TGTGCCTGTGACACCGTACTGGGGGATACCTGGGACACCCGACAAATGTTTTTC.

On this clone: Translating this DNA gives a protein that differs at residue 13 from the TCRdb one, which belongs to a much larger clone; a read error is likely, and the protein shown is this translation. V usage is TRDV2 and J usage is TRDJ3; TRDD3 is a possible D gene (6 bases). The V gene's germline CDR1 is GEAIGNYY and CDR2 EKD. This CDR3 is built from 18 residues. CDR3 region: CACDTVGIVSWDIRQMFF. CDR3 in DNA: TGTGCCTGTGACACCGTGGGGATCGTGTCCTGGGACATCCGACAGATGTTTTTC.

This clone turned up a few times. This may stem from a read error, because a much larger clone lies one nucleotide away. The genes are TRDV2 and TRDJ2; 13 bases line up with TRDD3. This CDR3 has 18 residues. V lost 3 bases to trimming and J lost 3 bases; unmatched junction nucleotides: 9. Germline-derived CDR1 and CDR2 are GEAIGNYY and EKD. In nucleotides, the CDR3 is TGTGCCTGTGACCTCGTACTGGGGGATACGCCCGTGACAGCACAACTCTTCTTT. Translated, it gives CACDLVLGDTPVTAQLFF.

About this clone: This likely reflects a read error, since a far larger clone is one base away. At the DNA level, this CDR3 is encoded by other sequences in the same sample as well. This chain links TRDV2 with TRDJ3; 11 bases are a match to TRDD3. Germline CDR1 reads GEAIGNYY; CDR2 reads EKD. The CDR3 consists of 18 residues. CDR3 in amino acids: CACDVLGDRTWDTRQMFF. The DNA for the CDR3 is TGTGCCTGTGACGTACTGGGGGATAGAACCTGGGACACCCGACAGATGTTCTTC.

About this clone: A read error is possible here, since a much larger clone lies one base away. The sample holds other DNA sequences that translate to the same CDR3. The chain uses TRDV2 and TRDJ2; TRDD3 aligns across 9 bases. The length of the CDR3 is 15 residues. Germline assignment: CDR1 GEAIGNYY and CDR2 EKD. With 2 bases clipped from V and 5 bases from J, the junction kept 5 bases outside the gene matches. The DNA of the CDR3 is TGTGCCTGTGACAAATTACTGGGGGACACAGCACAACTCTTCTTT. It is translated as CACDKLLGDTAQLFF.

In its sample, this clone was seen a few times. A far larger clone is only one base removed, so a read error is likely. The chain has TRDV2 and TRDJ1; 7 positions agree with TRDD3. Looked up from germline, CDR1 is GEAIGNYY and CDR2 is EKD. The CDR3 loop spans 15 amino acids. CDR3 sequence: CACDTWGTYTNKLIF. The CDR3 DNA is TGTGCCTGTGACACCTGGGGGACCTACACCAATAAACTCATCTTT.

Points on this clone: A far bigger clonotype differs at one base, so this is likely a read error. At the DNA level, this CDR3 is encoded by other sequences in the same sample as well. The chain carries TRDV2 and TRDJ3, with 9 bases aligning to TRDD3. Germline V gene data show CDR1 as GEAIGNYY and CDR2 as EKD. This CDR3 spans 18 amino acids. In nucleotides, the CDR3 is TGTGCCTGTGACAATACTGGGGGAGTCTCCTGGGACACTCGACAGATGTTTTTC. The encoded protein is CACDNTGGVSWDTRQMFF.

This clone showed up many times. This sequence is one base from a far larger clone and is likely a read error. The chain uses TRDV2 and TRDJ2; 10 bases line up with TRDD3. Germline V gene lookup returns CDR1 GEAIGNYY and CDR2 EKD. CDR3 length equals 14 residues. This chain's CDR3 is CACGTWGITAQLFF. DNA of the CDR3: TGTGCCTGTGGCACCTGGGGGATAACAGCACAACTCTTCTTT.

Worth noting for this clone: TCRdb's listed protein matches a much larger clone and diverges from this DNA's translation at residue 9, likely through a read error; the protein shown comes from the DNA. In DNA form, the CDR3 reads TGTGCCTGTGACACCGTTGAGGGTGACTCCTGGGACACCCGACAGATGTTTTTC. Translation gives CACDTVEGDSWDTRQMFF. The chain combines TRDV2 with TRDJ3; no reliable D call. Trimming pared 0 bases from V and 0 bases from J, leaving 11 bases between. The germline gives CDR1 GEAIGNYY, CDR2 EKD. The length of the CDR3 is 18 residues.

Points on this clone: A read error is likely here: a far larger clone is one base away. V usage is TRDV2 and J usage is TRDJ2, with 8 nucleotides matching TRDD3. V dropped 4 bases and J dropped 0; count of bases not matched to a gene: 3. CDR1 is GEAIGNYY, CDR2 EKD, per germline. The CDR3 covers 15 residues. As DNA, the CDR3 is TGTGCCTGTGAGTGGGGGATGCCTTTGACAGCACAACTCTTCTTT. It is translated as CACEWGMPLTAQLFF.

In this sample, this clone turned up a few times. Just one base apart from a much larger clone, this may be a read error. Different DNA sequences within this sample yield the same CDR3. This CDR3 is CACDTGWGPAWDTRQMFF. CDR3 DNA sequence: TGCGCCTGTGACACCGGCTGGGGCCCAGCCTGGGACACCCGACAGATGTTTTTC. The rearrangement joins TRDV2 to TRDJ3, with a weak D call TRDD3 (6 bases). The CDR3 contains 18 residues. Germline assignment: CDR1 GEAIGNYY and CDR2 EKD.

By share, this clone counts as medium-sized (0.01 to 0.1%). The same CDR3 can be traced to other DNA sequences in this sample. The chain carries TRDV2 and TRDJ3, with D possibly matching TRDD3 (6 bases). The V gene lost 0 bases and the J gene lost 0 bases, with 11 bases spanning the gap. In germline, CDR1 is GEAIGNYY, CDR2 EKD. The CDR3 extends over 18 amino acids. CDR3 sequence: CACDTVGVHSWDTRQMFF. CDR3 nucleotide sequence: TGTGCCTGTGACACCGTGGGGGTCCACTCCTGGGACACCCGACAGATGTTTTTC.

As regards this clone: The protein given by TCRdb reflects a much larger clone and differs at residue 10 from this DNA's translation, likely from a read error; the protein shown is the DNA's translation. Other nucleotide sequences in the sample specify the same CDR3. V is TRDV2 and J is TRDJ3; tentatively, D is TRDD3 (6 bases). This CDR3 has 18 amino acids. Trimming pared 0 bases from V and 2 bases from J, leaving 13 bases between. Germline assignment: CDR1 GEAIGNYY and CDR2 EKD. CDR3 amino acids: CACDTWGPSPWDTRQMFF. The CDR3 DNA follows: TGTGCCTGTGACACCTGGGGGCCTAGCCCCTGGGACACCCGACAGATGTTTTTC.

Of note for this clone: A much larger clone sits a single nucleotide away, making a read error possible. V usage is TRDV2 and J usage is TRDJ1, with 8 positions matching TRDD3. Trimming took 2 bases from V and 0 from J; bases not matched to a gene: 7. The CDR3 is 16 amino acids. Germline loops: CDR1 GEAIGNYY, CDR2 EKD. The CDR3: CACDSLPLGDTDKLIF. DNA of the CDR3: TGTGCCTGTGACAGCCTCCCACTGGGGGACACCGATAAACTCATCTTT.

This clone was observed a few times. This may be a read error, as it is one base from a much larger clone. The same CDR3 can be traced to other DNA sequences in this sample. The rearrangement uses TRDV2 and TRDJ3, with unresolved D. The V end was cut by 1 base, the J end by 1 base, with 16 bases between. CDR1 and CDR2 (germline): GEAIGNYY, EKD. The CDR3 contains 19 residues. CDR3 coding DNA: TGTGCCTGTGACACTATGGGCGACCATTATTCCTGGGACACCCGACAGATGTTTTTC. Its protein product is CACDTMGDHYSWDTRQMFF.

This clone was recorded a few times. This DNA's translation differs at residue 5 from TCRdb's protein, which comes from a much larger clone; a read error is likely, and the protein shown is translated from the DNA. The chain combines TRDV2 with TRDJ3; TRDD3 agrees at 8 bases. The CDR3 extends over 18 amino acids. Germline-derived CDR1 and CDR2 are GEAIGNYY and EKD. V dropped 3 bases and J dropped 0; count of bases not matched to a gene: 6. The CDR3: CACDWPWGNSWDTRQMFF. CDR3 DNA sequence: TGTGCCTGTGACTGGCCCTGGGGGAACTCCTGGGACACCCGACAGATGTTTTTC.

This clone was observed a few times. Just one base apart from a much larger clone, this may be a read error. V and J are TRDV2 and TRDJ1; TRDD3 agrees at 13 bases. CDR3 length equals 15 residues. CDR1 GEAIGNYY and CDR2 EKD come from the germline V gene. The CDR3 DNA sequence: TGTGCCCGTGACTACTGGGGGATACGGACCGATAAACTCATCTTT. Its translation: CARDYWGIRTDKLIF.

This clone was seen a handful of times. TCRdb attributes to this sequence the protein of a much larger clone, which differs from the DNA translation at residue 16; a read error is likely, and the protein displayed is translated from the DNA. V gene TRDV2 combines with J gene TRDJ2, with 12 bases matching TRDD3. Germline loops: CDR1 GEAIGNYY, CDR2 EKD. The CDR3 contains 18 residues. The chain's CDR3 is CACDQNWGIQALTAQPFF. The CDR3 DNA reads as TGTGCCTGTGACCAAAACTGGGGGATACAAGCTTTGACAGCACAACCCTTCTTT.

This clone is judged medium-sized. The same CDR3 can be traced to other DNA sequences in this sample. This chain uses TRDV2 with TRDJ3; 12 nucleotides match TRDD3. The CDR3 has 20 amino acids. The J segment lost 0 bases and the V segment lost 3 bases, leaving 8 bases of the junction unmatched. Germline V CDR1 and CDR2: GEAIGNYY, EKD. The DNA of the CDR3 is TGTGCCTGTGACCCTACTGGGGGATACAGGGGCTCCTGGGACACCCGACAGATGTTTTTC. Encoded protein: CACDPTGGYRGSWDTRQMFF.

By sample fraction, this clone is medium-sized. The chain has TRDV2 and TRDJ1, with TRDD3 matching over 9 bases. Germline-derived CDR1 and CDR2 are GEAIGNYY and EKD. V was pared by 0 bases and J by 7 bases, with 5 bases of the junction left unmatched. This CDR3 spans 14 amino acids. The DNA for the CDR3 is TGTGCCTGTGACACCGTGGGGGATAACGGTAAACTCATCTTT. Translated: CACDTVGDNGKLIF.

On this clone: TCRdb's protein and the DNA translation differ at residue 4; the protein here comes from the DNA. The chain carries TRDV2 and TRDJ2; TRDD3 agrees at 9 bases. This CDR3 has 16 amino acids. Germline CDR1 is GEAIGNYY and CDR2 is EKD. The junction had 6 bases not matched to a gene; V was cut back by 5 bases and J by 0 bases. The CDR3 loop reads CACGMVGDTLTAQLFF. For the CDR3, the DNA is TGTGCCTGTGGCATGGTGGGGGATACTTTGACAGCACAACTCTTCTTT.